The entry below describes one T cell receptor (beta chain). The data stem from a study of blood T cell repertoires in COVID-19. Germline CDR1 MGHDK, CDR2 SYGVNS. The junction had 8 bases not matched to a gene; V was cut back by 10 bases and J by 8 bases. The CDR3 has 13 residues. The table came from immunoSEQ multiplex PCR; TCRdb's copy has only in-frame clones and leaves some out. Among about 240,000 clones listed, around 86% were seen once. The rearrangement joins TRBV25-1 to TRBJ1-4; 9 bases match TRBD1. The sample consisted of peripheral blood. The receptor's source is a man aged 25 to 45 who had recovered from COVID-19. CDR3 sequence reads: CATRSGTGEKLFF. CDR3 bases: TGTGCCACCAGGTCCGGGACAGGGGAAAAACTGTTTTTT.